A selection of T cell receptor beta chains follows, all from one sample in a study of metastatic and nonmetastatic thyroid tumors. TCRdb re-called the PCR reads with MiXCR. The sample consists of roughly 44,000 clones, 20% to 25% of them appearing once. The sequenced sample consisted of tumor tissue. The origin of the receptors is a female donor with papillary thyroid cancer or a benign thyroid nodule (not recorded which). Some clones in this sample may be carry-over from other donors' samples. Each CDR3 is given with its conserved first and last residue. Each record gives: J gene, V gene, D gene, clone size, CDR3 DNA, CDR3 protein. A D gene is named only where the DNA matches it firmly. A row's size may be missing; if present it is once, few, many or a size class.

J: TRBJ2-1
V: TRBV6-4
D: -
size: few
DNA: TGTGCCAGCAGTGACTCGAGCGGCTACAATGAGCAGTTCTTC
CDR3: CASSDSSGYNEQFF

J: TRBJ2-7
V: TRBV27
D: -
size: few
DNA: TGTGCCAGCAGTTTAGGCTCCGAGCTCTCCTACGAGCAGTACTTC
CDR3: CASSLGSELSYEQYF

J: TRBJ1-5
V: TRBV11-1
D: TRBD1
size: few
DNA: TGTGCCAGCAGCTCAGCCAAGTTCGGACAGGCCAATCAGCCCCAGCATTTT
CDR3: CASSSAKFGQANQPQHF

J: TRBJ2-2
V: TRBV5-1
D: -
size: many
DNA: TGCGCCAGCGCAGGGACCGCGAACACCGGGGAGCTGTTTTTT
CDR3: CASAGTANTGELFF

J: TRBJ2-1
V: TRBV2
D: -
size: many
DNA: TGTGCCAGCAACCAAGGGGGGACTCCCGCCTACAATGAGCAGTTCTTC
CDR3: CASNQGGTPAYNEQFF

J: TRBJ1-6
V: TRBV12-3/TRBV12-4
D: -
size: few
DNA: TGTGCCAGCACCGCGACAGAGGGCTCACCCCTCCACTTT
CDR3: CASTATEGSPLHF

J: TRBJ2-1
V: TRBV7-9
D: -
size: many
DNA: TGTGCCAGCAGCCACAGGGAGACCTACAATGAGCAGTTCTTC
CDR3: CASSHRETYNEQFF

J: TRBJ1-2
V: TRBV5-1
D: TRBD1
size: many
DNA: TGCGCCAGCAGCTGGCAGGGGGGCGATGGCTACACCTTC
CDR3: CASSWQGGDGYTF

J: TRBJ2-7
V: TRBV30
D: TRBD1
size: -
DNA: TGTGCCTGGAGTGTACTGGACAGGTTTCAGTACTTC
CDR3: CAWSVLDRFQYF

J: TRBJ2-3
V: TRBV12-3/TRBV12-4
D: -
size: few
DNA: TGTGCCAGCAGCCTGCTAGCTCCCCGGACAGATACGCAGTATTTT
CDR3: CASSLLAPRTDTQYF

J: TRBJ1-3
V: TRBV12-3/TRBV12-4
D: TRBD1
size: few
DNA: TGTGCCAGCAGCTCGGGACAGAAACTCCTCTCTGGAAACACCATATATTTT
CDR3: CASSSGQKLLSGNTIYF

J: TRBJ1-6
V: TRBV6-5
D: -
size: few
DNA: TGTGCCAGCAGTTACCCCGATTCACCCCTCCACTTT
CDR3: CASSYPDSPLHF

J: TRBJ2-7
V: TRBV10-3
D: -
size: -
DNA: TGTGCCATCAGTGAGTCTTTACCGGGACGGGGAAGAGGCGAGCAGTACTTC
CDR3: CAISESLPGRGRGEQYF

J: TRBJ2-5
V: TRBV7-2
D: TRBD1
size: many
DNA: TGTGCCAGCAGCTGGGCCACCGGGACAGGGAGTAAGACCCAGTACTTC
CDR3: CASSWATGTGSKTQYF

J: TRBJ1-1
V: TRBV29-1
D: -
size: many
DNA: TGCAGCGCCCCTACGGACGGGGACACTGAAGCTTTCTTT
CDR3: CSAPTDGDTEAFF

J: TRBJ2-1
V: TRBV20-1
D: TRBD2
size: -
DNA: TGCAGTGCGGAGTTCCCTAGCGGACACAATGAGCAGTTCTTC
CDR3: CSAEFPSGHNEQFF

J: TRBJ1-4
V: TRBV28
D: -
size: many
DNA: TGTGCCAGCAGGGATGACGGGCTTGAAAAACTGTTTTTT
CDR3: CASRDDGLEKLFF

J: TRBJ2-3
V: TRBV28
D: TRBD2
size: many
DNA: TGTGCCAGCAGCCTCCCTAGCGGCCTCACAGATACGCAGTATTTT
CDR3: CASSLPSGLTDTQYF

J: TRBJ2-7
V: TRBV4-2
D: -
size: many
DNA: TGTGCCAGCAGCCCAAAAGGGGACCCCTCCTACGAGCAGTACTTC
CDR3: CASSPKGDPSYEQYF

J: TRBJ1-2
V: TRBV2
D: TRBD1
size: -
DNA: TGTGCCAGAAAACAGGGGAACTATGGCTACACCTTC
CDR3: CARKQGNYGYTF

J: TRBJ1-5
V: TRBV4-2
D: -
size: many
DNA: TGTGCCAGCAGCCAAGATGGGCAGATTAATCAGCCCCAGCATTTT
CDR3: CASSQDGQINQPQHF

J: TRBJ2-3
V: TRBV20-1
D: -
size: -
DNA: TGCAGTGCCGCTGACAACACAGATACGCAGTATTTT
CDR3: CSAADNTDTQYF

J: TRBJ2-7
V: TRBV20-1
D: -
size: many
DNA: TGCAGTGCCTCTAGGGGGGCCTCCTACGAGCAGTACTTC
CDR3: CSASRGASYEQYF

J: TRBJ2-7
V: TRBV28
D: -
size: many
DNA: TGTGCCAGCAGCATAACGAAACATACAAAGTACGAGCAGTACTTC
CDR3: CASSITKHTKYEQYF

J: TRBJ2-1
V: TRBV24-1
D: -
size: many
DNA: TGTGCCACCAGTGACCAGGGGAATGAGCAGTTCTTC
CDR3: CATSDQGNEQFF

J: TRBJ2-1
V: TRBV7-7
D: -
size: many
DNA: TGTGCTAGCAGCTTAGGTGGGAGCGTCCATGAGCAGTTCTTC
CDR3: CASSLGGSVHEQFF

J: TRBJ1-5
V: TRBV30
D: -
size: many
DNA: TGTGCCTGGAGTGGACAGGGCAATCAGCCCCAGCATTTT
CDR3: CAWSGQGNQPQHF

J: TRBJ2-1
V: TRBV9
D: -
size: -
DNA: TGTGCCAGCAGCGTAGTCCCAGCTGCTGAGCAGTTCTTC
CDR3: CASSVVPAAEQFF

J: TRBJ2-1
V: TRBV11-2
D: TRBD2
size: -
DNA: TGTGCCAGCAGCTCTGGGACTAGCGTCAATGAGCATTTCTTC
CDR3: CASSSGTSVNEHFF

J: TRBJ2-2
V: TRBV20-1
D: TRBD1
size: many
DNA: TGCAGTGCTAGGTGGGTGGGACAGGGGGATATTGGCGGGGAGCTGTTTTTT
CDR3: CSARWVGQGDIGGELFF

J: TRBJ1-1
V: TRBV10-3
D: -
size: many
DNA: TGTGCCATCAGTGAGTACGGGACGGGGACTGAAGCTTTCTTT
CDR3: CAISEYGTGTEAFF

J: TRBJ1-1
V: TRBV11-2
D: -
size: many
DNA: TGTGCCAGCAAGATAGCAGCTAACACTGAAGCTTTCTTT
CDR3: CASKIAANTEAFF

J: TRBJ1-2
V: TRBV6-1
D: -
size: few
DNA: TGTGCCAGCAGACTAGCCACCCCATCGTGGTATGGCTACACCTTC
CDR3: CASRLATPSWYGYTF

J: TRBJ2-7
V: TRBV27
D: TRBD2
size: few
DNA: TGTGCCAGCAGTCCCCGAGGACTAGCTTACTCCTACGAGCAGTACTTC
CDR3: CASSPRGLAYSYEQYF

J: TRBJ2-7
V: TRBV7-2
D: TRBD2
size: -
DNA: TGTGCCAGCAGCTTAGCGGGAGGGCCGTACGAGCAGTACTTC
CDR3: CASSLAGGPYEQYF

J: TRBJ2-7
V: TRBV18
D: -
size: -
DNA: TGTGCCAACTCACCAAGAGGCCGGTACGAGCAGTACTTC
CDR3: CANSPRGRYEQYF

J: TRBJ2-7
V: TRBV6-1
D: -
size: few
DNA: TGTGCCAGCAGTGAAGGGGACGGGTCACCATACGAGCAGTACTTC
CDR3: CASSEGDGSPYEQYF

J: TRBJ2-2
V: TRBV5-1
D: -
size: -
DNA: TGCGCCAGCAGGGTCGGTGTGACCGGAGAGGAGCTGTTTTTT
CDR3: CASRVGVTGEELFF

J: TRBJ2-5
V: TRBV20-1
D: -
size: -
DNA: TGCAGTGCTAACACCCGGCGGGAGACCCAGTACTTC
CDR3: CSANTRRETQYF

J: TRBJ2-3
V: TRBV11-1
D: TRBD1
size: -
DNA: TGTGCCAGCAGCTCCTGGTTAGGGGGCCGAATCGAGACAGATACGCAGTATTTT
CDR3: CASSSWLGGRIETDTQYF

J: TRBJ2-3
V: TRBV4-1
D: TRBD2
size: few
DNA: TGCGCCAGCAGCCTCTTCACGGGGGGGAATACAGATACGCAGTATTTT
CDR3: CASSLFTGGNTDTQYF

J: TRBJ2-7
V: TRBV28
D: -
size: few
DNA: TGTGCCAGCAGTTTTGCGGCAGGGTACTACGAGCAGTACTTC
CDR3: CASSFAAGYYEQYF

J: TRBJ1-1
V: TRBV6-1
D: TRBD1
size: few
DNA: TGTGCCAGTACGGACAGGAAGAACACTGAAGCTTTCTTT
CDR3: CASTDRKNTEAFF

J: TRBJ1-3
V: TRBV6-2/TRBV6-3
D: -
size: many
DNA: TGTGCCAGCAGTTACCTGGGGCTCTCTGGAAACACCATATATTTT
CDR3: CASSYLGLSGNTIYF

J: TRBJ1-5
V: TRBV20-1
D: -
size: many
DNA: TGCAGTGCTAGTTGGGGAATCGGACTTAGCAATCAGCCCCAGCATTTT
CDR3: CSASWGIGLSNQPQHF

J: TRBJ1-2
V: TRBV28
D: -
size: -
DNA: TGTGCCAGCAGTCTACGTAACCGGAGAGGCTACACCTTC
CDR3: CASSLRNRRGYTF

J: TRBJ2-5
V: TRBV2
D: -
size: many
DNA: TGTGCCAGCAGTGAGGGTAGAACAGGGCTCTTGTATCAAGAGACCCAGTACTTC
CDR3: CASSEGRTGLLYQETQYF

J: TRBJ2-3
V: TRBV20-1
D: TRBD2
size: -
DNA: TGCAGTGAGGCCCTAGCGGGAGATCCAGATACGCAGTATTTT
CDR3: CSEALAGDPDTQYF

J: TRBJ2-5
V: TRBV5-5
D: -
size: many
DNA: TGTGCCAGCAGCCTACTCGGGACCTTACAGGAGACCCAGTACTTC
CDR3: CASSLLGTLQETQYF

J: TRBJ2-1
V: TRBV7-9
D: -
size: -
DNA: TGTGCCAGCAGGTTATCGGAGACTAGGCAGTTCTTC
CDR3: CASRLSETRQFF

J: TRBJ1-1
V: TRBV6-5
D: -
size: few
DNA: TGTGCCAGCGGCACAAACACTGAAGCTTTCTTT
CDR3: CASGTNTEAFF

J: TRBJ1-1
V: TRBV28
D: -
size: -
DNA: TGTGCCAGCAGTGTCCTCCCCGGGGTAGGGAACACTGAAGCTTTCTTT
CDR3: CASSVLPGVGNTEAFF

J: TRBJ1-2
V: TRBV5-1
D: TRBD1
size: -
DNA: TGCGCCAGCAGCTTACAGGGGGCTCCCTATGGCTACACCTTC
CDR3: CASSLQGAPYGYTF

J: TRBJ2-3
V: TRBV18
D: TRBD2
size: few
DNA: TGTGCCAGCTCACCAACCCGGGGGGGCGCTGATACGCAGTATTTT
CDR3: CASSPTRGGADTQYF